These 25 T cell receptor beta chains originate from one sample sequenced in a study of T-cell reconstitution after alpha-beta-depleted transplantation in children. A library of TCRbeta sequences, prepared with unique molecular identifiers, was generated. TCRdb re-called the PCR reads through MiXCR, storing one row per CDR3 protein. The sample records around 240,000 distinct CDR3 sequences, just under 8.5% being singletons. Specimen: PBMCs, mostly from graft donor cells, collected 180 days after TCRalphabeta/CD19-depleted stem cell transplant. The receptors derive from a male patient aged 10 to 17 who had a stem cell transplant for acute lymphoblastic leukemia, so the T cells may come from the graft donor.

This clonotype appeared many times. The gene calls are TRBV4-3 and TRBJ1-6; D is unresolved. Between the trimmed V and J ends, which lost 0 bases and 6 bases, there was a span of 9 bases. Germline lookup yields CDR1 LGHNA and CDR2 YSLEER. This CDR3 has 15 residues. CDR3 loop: CASSQDRFLNSPLHF. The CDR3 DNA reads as TGCGCCAGCAGCCAAGACAGGTTCCTTAATTCACCCCTCCACTTT.

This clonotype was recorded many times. The CDR3 nucleotides read TGTGCCAGCAGCCTTCAGGATGGCTACACCTTC. Translation gives CASSLQDGYTF. The gene calls are TRBV3-1 and TRBJ1-2; D is uncertain. V lost 4 bases and J 6 bases, leaving 6 bases between the germline ends. Germline CDR1 and CDR2: LGHDT and YNNKEL (reference sequence). The CDR3 spans 11 residues.

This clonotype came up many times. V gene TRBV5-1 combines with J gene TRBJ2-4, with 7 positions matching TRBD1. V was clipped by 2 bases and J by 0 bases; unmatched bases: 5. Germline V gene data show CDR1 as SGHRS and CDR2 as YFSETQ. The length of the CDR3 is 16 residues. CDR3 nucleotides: TGCGCCAGCAGCTTCGGGACAGCTCTAGCCAAAAACATTCAGTACTTC. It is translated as CASSFGTALAKNIQYF.

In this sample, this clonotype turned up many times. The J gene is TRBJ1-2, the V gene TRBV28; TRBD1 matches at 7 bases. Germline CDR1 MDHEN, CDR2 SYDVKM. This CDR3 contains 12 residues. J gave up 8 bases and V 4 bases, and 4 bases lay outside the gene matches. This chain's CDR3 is CASSSTGQGYTF. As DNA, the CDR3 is TGTGCCAGCAGTTCGACAGGGCAGGGCTACACCTTC.

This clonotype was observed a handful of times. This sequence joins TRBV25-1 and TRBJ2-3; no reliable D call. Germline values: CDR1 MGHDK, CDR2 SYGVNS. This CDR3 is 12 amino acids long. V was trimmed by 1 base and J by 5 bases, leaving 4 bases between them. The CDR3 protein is CASSEWGDTQYF. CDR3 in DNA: TGTGCCAGCAGTGAATGGGGAGATACGCAGTATTTT.

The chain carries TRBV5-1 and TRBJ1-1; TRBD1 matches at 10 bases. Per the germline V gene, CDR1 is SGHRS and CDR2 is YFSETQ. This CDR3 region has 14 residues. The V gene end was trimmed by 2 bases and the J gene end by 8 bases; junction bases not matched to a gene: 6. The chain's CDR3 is CASSFQDRGTEAFF. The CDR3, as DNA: TGCGCCAGCAGCTTTCAGGACAGGGGGACGGAAGCTTTCTTT.

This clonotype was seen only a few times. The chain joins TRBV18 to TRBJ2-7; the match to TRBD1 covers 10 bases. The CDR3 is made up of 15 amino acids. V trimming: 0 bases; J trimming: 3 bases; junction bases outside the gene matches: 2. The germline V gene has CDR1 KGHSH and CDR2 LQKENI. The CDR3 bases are TGTGCCAGCTCACCACCGGGACAGGGGATCTACGAGCAGTACTTC. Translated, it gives CASSPPGQGIYEQYF.

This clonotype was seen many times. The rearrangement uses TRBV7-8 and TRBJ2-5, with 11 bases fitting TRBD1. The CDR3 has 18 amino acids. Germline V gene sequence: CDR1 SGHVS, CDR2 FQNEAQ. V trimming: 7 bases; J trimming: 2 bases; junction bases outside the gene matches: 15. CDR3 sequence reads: CASIPLGTGGGRQETQYF. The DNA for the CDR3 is TGTGCCAGCATCCCTCTTGGGACAGGGGGAGGACGGCAAGAGACCCAGTACTTC.

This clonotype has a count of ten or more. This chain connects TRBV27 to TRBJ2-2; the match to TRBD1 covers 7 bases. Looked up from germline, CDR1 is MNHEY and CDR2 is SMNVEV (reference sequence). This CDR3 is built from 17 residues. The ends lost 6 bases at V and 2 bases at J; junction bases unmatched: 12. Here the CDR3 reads CASRMQQGKLNTGELFF. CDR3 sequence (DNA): TGTGCCAGCAGGATGCAACAGGGGAAGTTAAACACCGGGGAGCTGTTTTTT.

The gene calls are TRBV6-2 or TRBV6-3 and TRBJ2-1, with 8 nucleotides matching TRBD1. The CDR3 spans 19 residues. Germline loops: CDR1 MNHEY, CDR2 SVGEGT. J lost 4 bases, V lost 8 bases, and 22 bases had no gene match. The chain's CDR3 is CASGLVGFFRDRTYNEQFF. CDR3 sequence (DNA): TGTGCCAGCGGTCTAGTAGGGTTCTTTCGGGACAGGACTTACAATGAGCAGTTCTTC.

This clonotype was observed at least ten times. The CDR3, as DNA: TGTGCCAGCAGTTACTCGGGACTAGCGGGAGGAGTAGAGCAGTTCTTC. Translation gives CASSYSGLAGGVEQFF. This chain connects TRBV6-2 or TRBV6-3 to TRBJ2-1, with 15 bases aligning to TRBD2. Germline-derived CDR1 and CDR2 are MNHEY and SVGEGT. V lost 0 bases, J lost 10 bases, and 4 bases stayed unmatched. The length of the CDR3 is 16 residues.

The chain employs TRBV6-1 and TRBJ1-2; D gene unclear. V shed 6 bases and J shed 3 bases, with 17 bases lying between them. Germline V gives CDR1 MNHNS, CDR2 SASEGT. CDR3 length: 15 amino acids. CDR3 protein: CASRPITAGDYGYTF. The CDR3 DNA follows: TGTGCCAGCAGGCCCATCACGGCGGGAGACTATGGCTACACCTTC.

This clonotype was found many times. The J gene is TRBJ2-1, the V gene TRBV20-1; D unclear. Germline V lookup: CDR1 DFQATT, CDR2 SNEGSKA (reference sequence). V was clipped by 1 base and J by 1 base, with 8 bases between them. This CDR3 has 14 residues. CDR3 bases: TGCAGTGCTAGAGGCCGGCGGTCCTACAATGAGCAGTTCTTC. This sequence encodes CSARGRRSYNEQFF.

CDR3 region: CASSRIRTENTEAFF. Written as DNA, the CDR3 is TGTGCCAGCAGTCGGATTAGGACAGAGAACACTGAAGCTTTCTTT. This rearrangement joins TRBV7-9 to TRBJ1-1; possible D gene TRBD1, 6 bases. This CDR3 comprises 15 residues. In germline, CDR1 is SEHNR, CDR2 FQNEAQ (reference sequence). V shed 6 bases and J shed 1 base, with 15 bases lying between them.

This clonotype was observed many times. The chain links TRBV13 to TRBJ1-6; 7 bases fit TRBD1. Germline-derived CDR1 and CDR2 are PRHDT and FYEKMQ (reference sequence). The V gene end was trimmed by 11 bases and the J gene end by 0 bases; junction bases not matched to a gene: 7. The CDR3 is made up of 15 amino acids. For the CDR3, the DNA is TGTGCCTCCGGACAGGAGAGCTCCTATAATTCACCCCTCCACTTT. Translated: CASGQESSYNSPLHF.

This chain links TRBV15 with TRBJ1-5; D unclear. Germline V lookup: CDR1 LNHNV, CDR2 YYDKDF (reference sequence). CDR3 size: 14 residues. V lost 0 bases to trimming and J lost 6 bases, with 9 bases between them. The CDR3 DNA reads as TGTGCCACCAGCAGAGAACTCCTGGGTCAGCCCCAGCATTTT. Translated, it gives CATSRELLGQPQHF.

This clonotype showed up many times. CDR3 amino acids: CSARGPLGGADNQPQHF. The CDR3 DNA reads TGCAGTGCTAGAGGCCCCCTGGGAGGGGCGGACAATCAGCCCCAGCATTTT. V gene TRBV20-1 combines with J gene TRBJ1-5, with a weak D call TRBD1 (5 bases). The CDR3 length is 17 residues. V lost 1 base to trimming and J lost 3 bases, with 19 bases between them. Looked up from germline, CDR1 is DFQATT and CDR2 is SNEGSKA (reference sequence).

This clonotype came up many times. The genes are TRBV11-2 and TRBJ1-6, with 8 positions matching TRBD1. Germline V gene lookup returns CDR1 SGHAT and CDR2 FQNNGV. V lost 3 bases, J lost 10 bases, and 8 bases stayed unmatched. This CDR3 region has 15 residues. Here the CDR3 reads CASSFEDRARSPLHF. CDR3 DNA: TGTGCCAGCAGCTTTGAGGACAGGGCAAGATCACCCCTCCACTTT.

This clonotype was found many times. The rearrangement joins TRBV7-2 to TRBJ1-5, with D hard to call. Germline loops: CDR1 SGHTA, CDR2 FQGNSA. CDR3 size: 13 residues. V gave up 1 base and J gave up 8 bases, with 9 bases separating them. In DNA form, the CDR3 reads TGTGCCAGCAGCTTAGGTTTGTTAAAGCCCCAGCATTTT. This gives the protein CASSLGLLKPQHF.

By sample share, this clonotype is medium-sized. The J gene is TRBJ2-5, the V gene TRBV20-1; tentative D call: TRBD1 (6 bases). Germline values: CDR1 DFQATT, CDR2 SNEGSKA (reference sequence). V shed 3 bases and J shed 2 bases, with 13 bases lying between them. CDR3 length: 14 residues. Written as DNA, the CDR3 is TGCAGTGCTAGCCCGGGACACCTTCAAGAGACCCAGTACTTC. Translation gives CSASPGHLQETQYF.

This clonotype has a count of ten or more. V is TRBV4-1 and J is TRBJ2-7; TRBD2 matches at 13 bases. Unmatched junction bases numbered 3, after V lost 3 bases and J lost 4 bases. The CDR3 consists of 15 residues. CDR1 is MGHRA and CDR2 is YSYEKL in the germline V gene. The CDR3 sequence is CASSQGLAGPYEQYF. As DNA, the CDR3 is TGCGCCAGCAGCCAGGGACTAGCGGGACCGTACGAGCAGTACTTC.

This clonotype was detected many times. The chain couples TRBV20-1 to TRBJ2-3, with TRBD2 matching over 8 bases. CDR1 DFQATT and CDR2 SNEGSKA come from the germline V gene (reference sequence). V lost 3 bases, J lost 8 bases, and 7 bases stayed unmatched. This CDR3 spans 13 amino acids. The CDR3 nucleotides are TGCAGTGCTAGGCTACTAGCGGTAACTACGCAGTATTTT. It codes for CSARLLAVTTQYF.

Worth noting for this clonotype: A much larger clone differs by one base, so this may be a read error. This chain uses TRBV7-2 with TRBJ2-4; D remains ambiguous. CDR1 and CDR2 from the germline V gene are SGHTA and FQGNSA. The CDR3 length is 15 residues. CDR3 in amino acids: CGSSLGSTLKNIQYF. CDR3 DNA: TGTGGCAGCAGCTTAGGCAGCACCCTCAAAAACATTCAGTACTTC.

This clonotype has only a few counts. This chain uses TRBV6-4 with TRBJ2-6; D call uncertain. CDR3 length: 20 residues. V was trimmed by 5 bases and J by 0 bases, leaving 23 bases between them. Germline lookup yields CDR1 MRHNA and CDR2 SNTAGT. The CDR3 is CASSPPPLGPVLSGANVLTF. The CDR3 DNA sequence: TGTGCCAGCAGTCCCCCCCCTCTCGGGCCAGTTCTCTCTGGGGCCAACGTCCTGACTTTC.

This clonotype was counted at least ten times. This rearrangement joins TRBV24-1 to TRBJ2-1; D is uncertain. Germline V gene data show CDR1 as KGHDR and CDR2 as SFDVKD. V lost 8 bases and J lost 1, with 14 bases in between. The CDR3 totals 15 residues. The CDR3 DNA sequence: TGTGCCACCACCCAGTGCGCGTGTTCCTACAATGAGCAGTTCTTC. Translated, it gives CATTQCACSYNEQFF.